This T cell receptor (beta chain) was recovered during a study of cytomegalovirus exposure and HLA in healthy donors. The table came from immunoSEQ multiplex PCR; TCRdb's copy has only in-frame clones and leaves some out. Of 71,000 or so clones in the sample, around 95% were seen once. CDR1 and CDR2 from the germline V gene are SEHNR and FQNEAQ (reference sequence). This CDR3 contains 15 residues. Study-wide points: It was reportedly the case that the classifier diagnosed cytomegalovirus status with high specificity and sensitivity.

The sample holds one count of this clone. Antigen specificity is unknown. The junction departs from germline at one end; a sequencing error may be responsible. The sample taken for sequencing was PBMCs. The chain uses TRBV7-9 and TRBJ2-5; the D gene is possibly TRBD1 (6 bases). The TCR originated in a man between 18 and 35 years old in good health and CMV-seropositive. The DNA of the CDR3 is TGTGCCAGCAGATTAGAACAGGGTTGGAGGGAGACCCAGTACTTC. It codes for CASRLEQGWRETQYF. Together with reference TRBV7-9 and TRBJ2-5, the CDR3 gives the full variable domain: DTGVSQNPRHKITKRGQNVTFRCDPISEHNRLYWYRQTLGQGPEFLTYFQNEAQLEKSRLLSDRFSAERPKGSFSTLEIQRTEQGDSAMYLCASRLEQGWRETQYFGPGTRLLVL.